These 30 T cell receptor beta chains originate from one sample sequenced in a study of PD-1 blockade in classical Hodgkin lymphoma (dated by TCRdb to 2018 to 2020). Libraries came from the immunoSEQ multiplex PCR assay. In its TCRdb copy, this immuneACCESS table keeps in-frame sequences only and misses some clones. Where compared with another copy, unresolved V genes explain less than half of these, and the others have no known cause. The sample includes 20,000 to 25,000 clones, with 80% observed a single time. The ten largest clones represent roughly a sixth of the sample. The time point label corresponds to: cycle 2 day 1 (C2D1) of nivolumab. All trial patients had relapsed after autologous stem cell transplantation, with cohorts A, B and C differing in prior brentuximab vedotin exposure. Here the sequenced sample was peripheral blood mononuclear cells (PBMCs), taken before the second cycle of nivolumab. These receptors all stem from a human donor with classical Hodgkin lymphoma.

The CDR3 here is CASSSPTGGYNEQFF. CDR3 bases: TGTGCCAGCAGCTCCCCCACGGGGGGATACAATGAGCAGTTCTTC. The rearrangement joins TRBV7-2 to TRBJ2-1; 7 positions match TRBD2. Per the germline V gene, CDR1 is SGHTA and CDR2 is FQGNSA. This CDR3 is built from 15 residues. J was trimmed by 4 bases and V by 4 bases; bases with no gene match: 7.

The chain couples TRBV6-5 to TRBJ1-1; no reliable D call. The CDR3 has 13 residues. Between the trimmed V and J ends, which lost 7 bases and 4 bases, there was a span of 13 bases. Germline loops: CDR1 MNHEY, CDR2 SVGAGI. CDR3 in amino acids: CASTLRGGTEAFF. The CDR3 DNA is TGTGCCAGCACCCTCCGGGGAGGCACTGAAGCTTTCTTT.

This chain uses TRBV28 with TRBJ1-4; the D gene is possibly TRBD1 (6 bases). The CDR3 covers 14 residues. Germline CDR1 MDHEN, CDR2 SYDVKM. Trimming left V 7 bases short and J 7 bases short, with 16 bases between. The CDR3 bases are TGTGCCAGCAAACCTCAGGGGATGGGTGAAAAACTGTTTTTT. It yields the protein CASKPQGMGEKLFF.

V and J are TRBV2 and TRBJ1-5; D possibly corresponds to TRBD1 (6 bases). The CDR3 has 14 residues. Trimming took 8 bases from V and 7 from J, leaving 18 bases between them. Germline V gene lookup returns CDR1 SNHLY and CDR2 FYNNEI. DNA of the CDR3: TGTGCCAGCGGTTCATCAGGGGAAGGACAGCCCCAGCATTTT. Translation gives CASGSSGEGQPQHF.

This clone was observed a few times. The rearrangement uses TRBV7-9 and TRBJ2-3; no clear D. V was clipped by 2 bases and J by 4 bases, with 19 bases between them. The CDR3 contains 17 residues. The V gene's germline CDR1 is SEHNR and CDR2 FQNEAQ (reference sequence). CDR3 sequence (DNA): TGTGCCAGCAGCTTATTAGCTGGGTCTAGTGGAGCAGATACGCAGTATTTT. Amino acids: CASSLLAGSSGADTQYF.

This chain connects TRBV5-1 to TRBJ2-1, with 7 bases that match TRBD1. Losses at the gene ends were 4 bases for V and 12 bases for J; bases not matched to a gene: 10. This CDR3 comprises 13 residues. Germline V CDR1 and CDR2: SGHRS, YFSETQ. The CDR3 is CASSPGKGAGQFF. CDR3 coding DNA: TGCGCCAGCAGCCCCGGGAAGGGGGCGGGGCAGTTCTTC.

The CDR3 DNA follows: TGCGCCAGCAGCCCGCAACACACAGATACGCAGTATTTT. It translates to CASSPQHTDTQYF. The chain combines TRBV4-1 with TRBJ2-3; D is ambiguous. The germline CDR1 and CDR2 sequences are MGHRA and YSYEKL. Deletions cut 4 bases from V and 2 bases from J, with 7 bases between. The CDR3 spans 13 residues.

The chain has TRBV4-1 and TRBJ2-3; TRBD2 aligns across 10 bases. This CDR3 contains 19 residues. Germline-derived CDR1 and CDR2 are MGHRA and YSYEKL. V trimming: 0 bases; J trimming: 3 bases; junction bases outside the gene matches: 12. CDR3 nucleotides: TGCGCCAGCAGCCAAGATAGGGCTAGCGGGAGCTATTGGACAGATACGCAGTATTTT. It specifies CASSQDRASGSYWTDTQYF.

The V call is TRBV5-4, the J call TRBJ2-3; 8 bases are a match to TRBD2. Germline CDR1 is SGHNT and CDR2 is YYREEE (reference sequence). The CDR3 totals 19 residues. Losses at the gene ends were 3 bases for V and 1 base for J; bases not matched to a gene: 16. The CDR3 spells CASSWGGPTSGWGTDTQYF. The CDR3 DNA follows: TGTGCCAGCAGCTGGGGGGGGCCTACTAGCGGCTGGGGCACAGATACGCAGTATTTT.

This clone was observed a handful of times. The chain has TRBV5-4 and TRBJ1-2; 7 positions match TRBD1. After removal of 3 bases from V and 4 bases from J, the junction contained 3 bases not matched to a gene. Germline V gene data show CDR1 as SGHNT and CDR2 as YYREEE (reference sequence). CDR3 size: 13 residues. In DNA, the CDR3 is TGTGCCAGCAGCTGGGGGACAGCCTATGGCTACACCTTC. Amino acids: CASSWGTAYGYTF.

This clone has more than one count but fewer than ten. This chain links TRBV19 with TRBJ2-7, with 13 bases aligning to TRBD2. The length of the CDR3 is 13 residues. V lost 8 bases, J lost 7 bases, and 5 bases stayed unmatched. Germline CDR1 LNHDA, CDR2 SQIVND (reference sequence). The chain's CDR3 is CASGLAGVREQYF. The CDR3 coding sequence is TGTGCCAGTGGACTAGCGGGAGTAAGGGAGCAGTACTTC.

V usage is TRBV27 and J usage is TRBJ2-7; D may be TRBD1 or TRBD2 (5 bases each). CDR3 length: 14 amino acids. CDR1 and CDR2 (germline): MNHEY, SMNVEV (reference sequence). Trimming took off 7 bases at V and 0 bases at J, with 13 bases between the two ends. The CDR3 is CASKWDRSSYEQYF. In DNA, the CDR3 is TGTGCCAGCAAATGGGACCGGAGCTCCTACGAGCAGTACTTC.

V is TRBV5-1 and J is TRBJ2-6, with a possible D match to TRBD2 (5 bases). Between the trimmed V and J ends, which lost 0 bases and 4 bases, there was a span of 14 bases. Germline CDR1 is SGHRS and CDR2 is YFSETQ. The CDR3 loop spans 17 amino acids. CDR3 protein: CASSLGPGWEGANVLTF. The DNA for the CDR3 is TGCGCCAGCAGCTTGGGCCCGGGATGGGAAGGGGCCAACGTCCTGACTTTC.

In its sample, this clone was seen a few times. This chain uses TRBV27 with TRBJ2-3; 11 nucleotides agree with TRBD2. The germline V gene encodes CDR1 MNHEY and CDR2 SMNVEV (reference sequence). J was trimmed by 5 bases and V by 6 bases; bases with no gene match: 13. The CDR3 length is 17 residues. CDR3 loop: CASRYTTSGRNQDTQYF. Here the CDR3 DNA reads TGTGCCAGCAGGTATACCACTAGCGGGAGAAATCAAGATACGCAGTATTTT.

V gene TRBV27 combines with J gene TRBJ1-4, with TRBD1 matching 8 bases. Unmatched junction bases numbered 7, after V lost 3 bases and J lost 13 bases. Germline V lookup: CDR1 MNHEY, CDR2 SMNVEV (reference sequence). CDR3 length: 13 amino acids. The DNA for the CDR3 is TGTGCCAGCAGTTTCGCGGGGACAGGAACACTGTTTTTT. It is translated as CASSFAGTGTLFF.

The J gene is TRBJ2-7, the V gene TRBV15; 8 nucleotides align to TRBD2. V lost 5 bases to trimming and J lost 0 bases; unmatched junction nucleotides: 3. CDR1 is LNHNV, CDR2 YYDKDF, per germline (reference sequence). The CDR3 has 14 residues. CDR3 DNA sequence: TGTGCCACCAGCTCGGGGGGGACCTCCTACGAGCAGTACTTC. The encoded protein is CATSSGGTSYEQYF.

The V call is TRBV6-1, the J call TRBJ1-2; 8 positions agree with TRBD1. The CDR3 runs 15 residues. Unmatched junction bases numbered 14, after V lost 6 bases and J lost 8 bases. CDR1 and CDR2 from the germline V gene are MNHNS and SASEGT. The CDR3 protein is CASSPLSQGVKGYTF. CDR3 in DNA: TGTGCCAGCAGCCCACTATCACAGGGGGTAAAAGGCTACACCTTC.

Only a few counts were recorded for this clone. This rearrangement joins TRBV6-1 to TRBJ1-1; no clear D gene. CDR1 MNHNS and CDR2 SASEGT come from the germline V gene. The V and J ends lost 2 bases and 8 bases respectively, with 12 bases between them. CDR3 length: 13 amino acids. CDR3 bases: TGTGCCAGCAGTGAAAGTTTTCTGGGCGAAGCTTTCTTT. It specifies CASSESFLGEAFF.

The gene calls are TRBV5-6 and TRBJ2-5; 7 nucleotides align to TRBD1. This CDR3 has 15 residues. The germline gives CDR1 SGHDT, CDR2 YYEEEE. The trim removed 4 bases at V and 5 bases at J, leaving 11 bases unmatched. CDR3: CASSQGDRVRETQYF. In nucleotides, the CDR3 is TGTGCCAGCAGCCAGGGAGACAGGGTACGCGAGACCCAGTACTTC.

This chain connects TRBV7-8 to TRBJ2-1; D may correspond to TRBD1 or TRBD2 (5 bases each). CDR1 and CDR2 from the germline V gene are SGHVS and FQNEAQ. V was cut by 5 bases and J by 6 bases, with 17 bases left in between. This CDR3 is built from 15 residues. The CDR3 region is CASSPWGRQSNEQFF. The CDR3 nucleotides read TGTGCCAGCAGCCCCTGGGGACGGCAATCCAATGAGCAGTTCTTC.

The chain recombines TRBV6-5 with TRBJ1-5, with D unclear. V shed 0 bases and J shed 1 base, with 1 base lying between them. From germline, CDR1 is MNHEY and CDR2 SVGAGI. The CDR3 runs to 13 residues. CDR3 coding DNA: TGTGCCAGCAGTTACTCGAGCAATCAGCCCCAGCATTTT. Protein: CASSYSSNQPQHF.

The chain links TRBV19 to TRBJ2-6, with 8 bases identical to TRBD2. Germline CDR1 and CDR2: LNHDA and SQIVND (reference sequence). V dropped 11 bases and J dropped 9; count of bases not matched to a gene: 3. This CDR3 has 11 residues. CDR3 amino acids: CAGTSGNVLTF. In nucleotides, the CDR3 is TGTGCCGGCACTAGCGGCAACGTCCTGACTTTC. The full variable domain, rest sourced from reference TRBV19 and TRBJ2-6, is DGGITQSPKYLFRKEGQNVTLSCEQNLNHDAMYWYRQDPGQGLRLIYYSQIVNDFQKGDIAEGYSVSREKKESFPLTVTSAQKNPTAFYLCAGTSGNVLTFGAGSRLTVL.

V and J are TRBV7-9 and TRBJ2-3; D not certain. The CDR3 covers 12 residues. Germline V gene lookup returns CDR1 SEHNR and CDR2 FQNEAQ (reference sequence). The V gene lost 2 bases and the J gene lost 3 bases, with 3 bases spanning the gap. Here the CDR3 reads CASSLKTDTQYF. The CDR3 DNA follows: TGTGCCAGCAGCTTAAAGACAGATACGCAGTATTTT. The entire variable domain, with the rest obtained from reference TRBV7-9 and TRBJ2-3, is as follows: DTGVSQNPRHKITKRGQNVTFRCDPISEHNRLYWYRQTLGQGPEFLTYFQNEAQLEKSRLLSDRFSAERPKGSFSTLEIQRTEQGDSAMYLCASSLKTDTQYFGPGTRLTVL.

The chain links TRBV13 to TRBJ2-5; possibly TRBD1 for D (6 bases). Per germline, CDR1 PRHDT and CDR2 FYEKMQ (reference sequence). The V and J ends lost 3 bases and 3 bases respectively, with 11 bases between them. The CDR3 runs 14 residues. DNA of the CDR3: TGTGCCAGCAGCTTCAGACAGGCCAAAGAGACCCAGTACTTC. Residues: CASSFRQAKETQYF.

The chain carries TRBV29-1 and TRBJ2-1, with D unresolved. Germline CDR1 is SQVTM and CDR2 is ANQGSEA. The germline V and J ends were trimmed by 5 bases and 0 bases, with 8 bases remaining between them. CDR3 length: 13 residues. This CDR3 reads CSVTGVSYNEQFF. CDR3 nucleotide sequence: TGCAGCGTTACGGGCGTCTCCTACAATGAGCAGTTCTTC.

The V call is TRBV11-3, the J call TRBJ2-6; possible D gene TRBD2, 6 bases. This CDR3 is built from 18 residues. The germline gives CDR1 SGHNT, CDR2 YENEEA. Trimming removed 2 bases from V and 0 bases from J, with 14 bases in between. CDR3 DNA: TGTGCCAGCAGCTTACGGTGGCGGGGAAGCTCTGGGGCCAACGTCCTGACTTTC. Translated: CASSLRWRGSSGANVLTF.

The V and J genes are TRBV27 and TRBJ2-5, with D tentatively TRBD1 or TRBD2 (5 bases each). Germline CDR1 MNHEY, CDR2 SMNVEV (reference sequence). Trimming pared 5 bases from V and 1 base from J, leaving 11 bases between. The CDR3 runs 14 residues. The CDR3 region has the DNA TGTGCCAGCAGTCGGGGCGGGCTCCAAGAGACCCAGTACTTC. Its translation: CASSRGGLQETQYF.

The V gene is TRBV14, the J gene TRBJ2-2; D gene unclear. V was shortened by 2 bases and J by 5 bases, with 12 bases between the two germline ends. This CDR3 comprises 15 residues. Germline CDR1 and CDR2: SGHDN and FVKESK. The CDR3 here is CASSQQDARTGELFF. CDR3 coding DNA: TGTGCCAGCAGCCAACAAGATGCTAGAACCGGGGAGCTGTTTTTT.

This chain links TRBV11-2 with TRBJ2-1, with D perhaps matching TRBD1 (5 bases). CDR3 length equals 13 residues. Trimming shortened V by 6 bases and J by 6 bases, and 12 bases separated the two germline ends. The germline V gene has CDR1 SGHAT and CDR2 FQNNGV. The CDR3: CASRVTGSNEQFF. CDR3 DNA: TGTGCCAGCAGGGTTACAGGTTCCAATGAGCAGTTCTTC.

This clone was detected only once. V is TRBV19 and J is TRBJ1-2, with no clear D. Germline CDR1 LNHDA, CDR2 SQIVND (reference sequence). The CDR3 totals 14 residues. Trimming pared 4 bases from V and 8 bases from J, leaving 17 bases between. The CDR3 region is CASSTGGVSGGYTF. Here the CDR3 DNA reads TGTGCCAGTAGTACAGGTGGGGTGTCCGGCGGCTACACCTTC. Filled out from reference TRBV19 and TRBJ1-2, the complete variable domain reads DGGITQSPKYLFRKEGQNVTLSCEQNLNHDAMYWYRQDPGQGLRLIYYSQIVNDFQKGDIAEGYSVSREKKESFPLTVTSAQKNPTAFYLCASSTGGVSGGYTFGSGTRLTVV.